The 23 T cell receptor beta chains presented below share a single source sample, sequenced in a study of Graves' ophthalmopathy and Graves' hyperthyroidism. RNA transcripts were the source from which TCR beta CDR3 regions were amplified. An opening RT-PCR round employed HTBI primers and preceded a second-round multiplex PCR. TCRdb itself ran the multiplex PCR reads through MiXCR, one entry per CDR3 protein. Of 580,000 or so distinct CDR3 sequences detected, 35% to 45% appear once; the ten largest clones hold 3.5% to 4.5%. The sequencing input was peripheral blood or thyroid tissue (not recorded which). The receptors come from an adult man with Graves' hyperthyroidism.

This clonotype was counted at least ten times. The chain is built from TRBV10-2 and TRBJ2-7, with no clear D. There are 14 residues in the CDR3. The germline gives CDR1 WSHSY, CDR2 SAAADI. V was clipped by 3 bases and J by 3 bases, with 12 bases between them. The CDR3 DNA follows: TGCGCCAGCAGTGACGACAACGCAGACTACGAGCAGTACTTC. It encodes CASSDDNADYEQYF.

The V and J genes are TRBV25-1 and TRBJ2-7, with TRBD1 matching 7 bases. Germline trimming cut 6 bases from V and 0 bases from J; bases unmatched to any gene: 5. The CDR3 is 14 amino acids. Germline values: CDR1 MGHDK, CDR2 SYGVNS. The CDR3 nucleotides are TGTGCCAGCAGAGACCGGGACAGCTCCTACGAGCAGTACTTC. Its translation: CASRDRDSSYEQYF.

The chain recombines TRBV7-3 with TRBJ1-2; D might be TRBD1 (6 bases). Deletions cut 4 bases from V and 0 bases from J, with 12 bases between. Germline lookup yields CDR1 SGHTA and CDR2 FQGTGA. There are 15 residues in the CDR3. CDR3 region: CASSSGAGTNYGYTF. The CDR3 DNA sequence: TGTGCCAGCAGCTCGGGGGCAGGGACTAACTATGGCTACACCTTC. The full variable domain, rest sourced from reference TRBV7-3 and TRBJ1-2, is GAGVSQTPSNKVTEKGKYVELRCDPISGHTALYWYRQSLGQGPEFLIYFQGTGAADDSGLPNDRFFAVRPEGSVSTLKIQRTERGDSAVYLCASSSGAGTNYGYTFGSGTRLTVV.

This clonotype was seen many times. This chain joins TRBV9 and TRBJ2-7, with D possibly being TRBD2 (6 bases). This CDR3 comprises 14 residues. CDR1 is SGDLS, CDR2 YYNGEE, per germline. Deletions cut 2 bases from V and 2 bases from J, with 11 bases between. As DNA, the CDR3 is TGTGCCAGCAGCGTGGCCGGGGGACCCTACGAGCAGTACTTC. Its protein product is CASSVAGGPYEQYF.

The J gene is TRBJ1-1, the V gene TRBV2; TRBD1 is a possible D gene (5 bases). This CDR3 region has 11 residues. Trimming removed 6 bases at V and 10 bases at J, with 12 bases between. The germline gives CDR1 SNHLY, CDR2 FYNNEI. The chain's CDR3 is CASRGTRGAFF. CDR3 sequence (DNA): TGTGCCAGCAGGGGGACCCGGGGAGCTTTCTTT.

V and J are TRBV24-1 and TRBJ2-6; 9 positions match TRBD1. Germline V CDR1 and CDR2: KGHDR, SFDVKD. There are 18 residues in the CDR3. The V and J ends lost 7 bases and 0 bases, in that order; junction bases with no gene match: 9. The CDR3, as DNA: TGTGCCACCAGGAAATCCGGGACAGGGTTCTCTGGGGCCAACGTCCTGACTTTC. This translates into CATRKSGTGFSGANVLTF.

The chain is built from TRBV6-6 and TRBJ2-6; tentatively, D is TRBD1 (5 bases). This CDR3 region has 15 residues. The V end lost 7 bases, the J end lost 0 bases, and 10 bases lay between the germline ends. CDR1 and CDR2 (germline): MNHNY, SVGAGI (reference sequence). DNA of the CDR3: TGTGCCAGCAACCAGGGATTCTCTGGGGCCAACGTCCTGACTTTC. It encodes CASNQGFSGANVLTF.

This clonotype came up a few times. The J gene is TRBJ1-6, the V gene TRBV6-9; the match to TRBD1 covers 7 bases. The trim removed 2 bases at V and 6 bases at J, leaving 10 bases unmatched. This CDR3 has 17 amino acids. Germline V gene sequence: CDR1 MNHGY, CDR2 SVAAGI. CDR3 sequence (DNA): TGTGCCAGCAGTTATGGTCCCAGGGGGTCTTGTAATTCACCCCTCCACTTT. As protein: CASSYGPRGSCNSPLHF.

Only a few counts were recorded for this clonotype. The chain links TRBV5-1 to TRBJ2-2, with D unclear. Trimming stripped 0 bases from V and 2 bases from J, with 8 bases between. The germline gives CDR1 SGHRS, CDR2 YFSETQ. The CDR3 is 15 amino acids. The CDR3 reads CASSLDLINTGELFF. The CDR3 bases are TGCGCCAGCAGCTTGGATCTCATTAACACCGGGGAGCTGTTTTTT.

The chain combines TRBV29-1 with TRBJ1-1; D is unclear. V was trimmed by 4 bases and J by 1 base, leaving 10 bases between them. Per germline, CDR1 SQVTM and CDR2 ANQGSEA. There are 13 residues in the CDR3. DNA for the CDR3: TGCAGCGTTGCCCCCCGCGGGAACACTGAAGCTTTCTTT. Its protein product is CSVAPRGNTEAFF.

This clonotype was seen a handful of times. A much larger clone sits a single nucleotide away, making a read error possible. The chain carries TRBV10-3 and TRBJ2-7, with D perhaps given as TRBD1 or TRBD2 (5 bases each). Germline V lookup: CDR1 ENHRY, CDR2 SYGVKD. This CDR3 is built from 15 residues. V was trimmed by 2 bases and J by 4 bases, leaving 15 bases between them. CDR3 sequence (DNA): TGTGCCATCAGTGAGGCCGGGGCTACCCAGTACGAGCAGTACTTC. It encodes CAISEAGATQYEQYF.

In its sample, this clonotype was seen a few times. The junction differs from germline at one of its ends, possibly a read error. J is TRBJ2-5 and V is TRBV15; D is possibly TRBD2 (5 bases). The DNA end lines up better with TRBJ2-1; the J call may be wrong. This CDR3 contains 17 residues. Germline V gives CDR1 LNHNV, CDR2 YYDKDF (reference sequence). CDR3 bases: TGTACCACCAGCAGGAGGAACCCTTCTTTGAGGTACAATGAGCAGTTCTTC. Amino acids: CTTSRRNPSLRYNEQFF.

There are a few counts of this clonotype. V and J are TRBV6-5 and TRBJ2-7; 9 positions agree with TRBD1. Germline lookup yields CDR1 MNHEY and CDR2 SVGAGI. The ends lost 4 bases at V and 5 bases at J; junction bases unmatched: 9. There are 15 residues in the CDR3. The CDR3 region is CASSLPSGQGNEQYF. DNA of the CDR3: TGTGCCAGCAGTTTACCGTCGGGACAGGGTAACGAGCAGTACTTC.

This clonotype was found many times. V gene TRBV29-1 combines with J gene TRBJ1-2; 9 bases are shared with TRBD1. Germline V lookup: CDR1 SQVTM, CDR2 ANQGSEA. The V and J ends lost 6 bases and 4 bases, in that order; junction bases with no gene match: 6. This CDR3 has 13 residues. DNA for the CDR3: TGCAGCGTACCGGGACAGGGAGTCTATGGCTACACCTTC. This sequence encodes CSVPGQGVYGYTF.

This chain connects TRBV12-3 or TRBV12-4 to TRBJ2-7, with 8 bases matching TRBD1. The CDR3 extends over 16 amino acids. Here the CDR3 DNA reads TGTGCTAGTGGTTTTACTCAGGGGGCGGTGTCCTACGAGCAGTACTTC. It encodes CASGFTQGAVSYEQYF.

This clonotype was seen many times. The CDR3 nucleotides are TGTGCCAGCAGCTTGGAGCTGTCTCCCCTTGAAGAGCAGTACTTC. Its protein product is CASSLELSPLEEQYF. V and J are TRBV7-6 and TRBJ2-7, with D hard to call. Trimming cost V 3 bases and J 7 bases, with 19 bases left between them. The V gene's germline CDR1 is SGHVS and CDR2 FNYEAQ. The CDR3 is 15 residues long.

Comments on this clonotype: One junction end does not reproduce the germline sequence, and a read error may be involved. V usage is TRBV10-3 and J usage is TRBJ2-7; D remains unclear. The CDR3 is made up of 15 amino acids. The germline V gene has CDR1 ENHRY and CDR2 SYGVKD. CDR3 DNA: TGTGCCAGCAGTAGCATCCGCCCGGCCCACTACGAGCAGTACTTC. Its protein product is CASSSIRPAHYEQYF.

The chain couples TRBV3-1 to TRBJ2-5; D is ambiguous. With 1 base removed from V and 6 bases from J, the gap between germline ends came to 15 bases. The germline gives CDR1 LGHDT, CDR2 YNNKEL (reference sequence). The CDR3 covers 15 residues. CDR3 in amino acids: CASSQGSSGIQTQYF. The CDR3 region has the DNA TGTGCCAGCAGCCAAGGTAGTTCTGGCATTCAGACCCAGTACTTC.

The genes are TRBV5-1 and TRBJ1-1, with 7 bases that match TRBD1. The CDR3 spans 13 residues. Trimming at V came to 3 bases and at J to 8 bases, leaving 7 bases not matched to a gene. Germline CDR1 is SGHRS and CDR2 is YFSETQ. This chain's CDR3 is CASSSSGTAEAFF. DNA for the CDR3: TGCGCCAGCAGCTCTTCCGGGACAGCAGAAGCTTTCTTT.

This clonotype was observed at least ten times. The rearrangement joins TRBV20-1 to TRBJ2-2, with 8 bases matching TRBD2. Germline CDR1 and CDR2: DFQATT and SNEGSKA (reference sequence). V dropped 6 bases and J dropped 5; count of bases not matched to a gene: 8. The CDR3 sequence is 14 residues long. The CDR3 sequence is CSANLAGGTGELFF. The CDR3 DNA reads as TGCAGTGCGAATCTAGCGGGCGGAACCGGGGAGCTGTTTTTT.

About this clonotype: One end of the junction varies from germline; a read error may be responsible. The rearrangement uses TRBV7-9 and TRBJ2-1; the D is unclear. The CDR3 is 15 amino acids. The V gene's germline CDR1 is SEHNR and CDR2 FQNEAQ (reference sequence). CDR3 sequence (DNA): TGTGCCACCAGCAGATTACCGGCGTCCTACAATGAGCAGTTCTTC. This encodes CATSRLPASYNEQFF.

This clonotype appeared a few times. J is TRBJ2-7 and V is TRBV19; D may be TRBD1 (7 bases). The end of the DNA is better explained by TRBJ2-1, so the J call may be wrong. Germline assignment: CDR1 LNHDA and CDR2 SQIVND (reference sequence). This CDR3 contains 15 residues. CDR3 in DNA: TGTGCCAGTGCAGATCAGGGGGGAACCTACAATGAGCAGTTCTTC. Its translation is CASADQGGTYNEQFF.

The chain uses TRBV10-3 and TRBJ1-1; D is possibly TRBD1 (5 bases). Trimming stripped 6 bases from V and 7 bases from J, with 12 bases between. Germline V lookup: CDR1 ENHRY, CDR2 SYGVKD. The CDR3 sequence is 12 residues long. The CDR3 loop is CAIRSGTVEAFF. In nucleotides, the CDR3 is TGTGCCATCAGATCCGGGACGGTTGAAGCTTTCTTT.